This T cell receptor (beta chain) was sequenced in a study of T-cell memory formation after mild COVID-19. This clonotype occurred a few times. No antigen is known for it. Overall study results and limits: CD4+ clones that contracted lay mainly in CM and EM; CD8+ ones lay in EMRA.

Via MiXCR, TCRdb re-called the 5' RACE reads, giving one row per CDR3 protein. Of hundreds of thousands of distinct CDR3 sequences in the sample, 15% to 20% were seen once. Germline V gene lookup returns CDR1 SGHTA and CDR2 FQGNSA. This CDR3 is 16 amino acids long. V dropped 1 base and J dropped 8; count of bases not matched to a gene: 8. The chain recombines TRBV7-2 with TRBJ2-1; 10 positions agree with TRBD2. Material: PBMCs or a T cell subset sorted from them (not recorded which). The source is a man aged 18 to 30 who had mild COVID-19 (a few samples of this study predate the infection). Cell type and time point are not known. The CDR3 here is CASSLVLLAGEHEQFF. CDR3 coding DNA: TGTGCCAGCAGCTTAGTTTTGCTAGCGGGGGAGCATGAGCAGTTCTTC. Based on the CDR3 plus reference TRBV7-2 and TRBJ2-1, the full variable domain is GAGVSQSPSNKVTEKGKDVELRCDPISGHTALYWYRQSLGQGLEFLIYFQGNSAPDKSGLPSDRFSAERTGGSVSTLTIQRTQQEDSAVYLCASSLVLLAGEHEQFFGPGTRLTVL.